A selection of T cell receptor beta chains follows, all from one sample in a study of T cell repertoires in cytomegalovirus infection. TCRdb recomputed calls from the reads with MiXCR, one row per CDR3 protein. The sample records 80,000 or so distinct CDR3 sequences, roughly 25% being singletons. These TCRs' antigens remain unknown. The sequenced sample was CD8+ T cells from cultured PBMCs, obtained from culture after CMV antigen stimulation. These receptor sequences come from a human donor in good health (CMV status not recorded). Some clones in this sample may be carry-over from other donors' samples. CDR3s include the opening cysteine and the closing phenylalanine or tryptophan. The order of the fields is V gene, D gene, J gene, clone size, CDR3 DNA, CDR3 protein. The D gene is left open where the match is weak. Clone size, where shown, is once, few, many, or a class for clones that have expanded.

v_call: TRBV11-1
d_call: -
j_call: TRBJ1-1
clone_size: many
cdr3_nt: TGTGCCAGCAGCTTAGCAGCGAATCGGATGAACACTGAAGCTTTCTTT
cdr3_aa: CASSLAANRMNTEAFF

v_call: TRBV5-1
d_call: -
j_call: TRBJ1-3
clone_size: -
cdr3_nt: TGCGCCAGCAGCCCCGGCGGACAAATCTCTGGAAACACCATATATTTT
cdr3_aa: CASSPGGQISGNTIYF

v_call: TRBV7-8
d_call: TRBD2
j_call: TRBJ2-1
clone_size: -
cdr3_nt: TGTGCCAGCAGCCGACTAGCGGGAGACGACTACAATGAGCAGTTCTTC
cdr3_aa: CASSRLAGDDYNEQFF

v_call: TRBV7-6
d_call: -
j_call: TRBJ1-1
clone_size: few
cdr3_nt: TGTGCCAGCAGCTTAGATATAAGGGGGACCATGAACACTGAAGCTTTCTTT
cdr3_aa: CASSLDIRGTMNTEAFF

v_call: TRBV20-1
d_call: TRBD1
j_call: TRBJ2-2
clone_size: few
cdr3_nt: TGCAGTGCTACCGTCAACAGGGGCCTGGGAACCGGGGAGCTGTTTTTT
cdr3_aa: CSATVNRGLGTGELFF

v_call: TRBV4-2
d_call: TRBD1
j_call: TRBJ1-2
clone_size: -
cdr3_nt: TGTGCCAGCAGCCGAACTATCGGACAGGGTGACAGCTACACCTTC
cdr3_aa: CASSRTIGQGDSYTF

v_call: TRBV6-2/TRBV6-3
d_call: TRBD2
j_call: TRBJ2-1
clone_size: -
cdr3_nt: TGTGCCAGCAATCTCCGGGGACTAGCGGGGGGTATCTACAATGAGCAGTTCTTC
cdr3_aa: CASNLRGLAGGIYNEQFF

v_call: TRBV19
d_call: TRBD1
j_call: TRBJ1-1
clone_size: many
cdr3_nt: TGTGCCAGTAGTAACTCGGGACAGATGATCATGAACACTGAAGCTTTCTTT
cdr3_aa: CASSNSGQMIMNTEAFF

v_call: TRBV28
d_call: TRBD1
j_call: TRBJ1-2
clone_size: -
cdr3_nt: TGTGCCAGCAGTTTACGACAGGGTGGTGGCTACACCTTC
cdr3_aa: CASSLRQGGGYTF

v_call: TRBV4-1
d_call: -
j_call: TRBJ2-1
clone_size: -
cdr3_nt: TGCGCCAGCAGCCAAGATTTATTGGAGGGGAATGAGCAGTTCTTC
cdr3_aa: CASSQDLLEGNEQFF

v_call: TRBV27
d_call: TRBD2
j_call: TRBJ2-1
clone_size: -
cdr3_nt: TGTGCCAGCAGTTTATGGGGGGGAACTTACAATGAGCAGTTCTTC
cdr3_aa: CASSLWGGTYNEQFF

v_call: TRBV18
d_call: TRBD1
j_call: TRBJ1-1
clone_size: -
cdr3_nt: TGTGCCAGCTCACCACCCGGGACAGAGCGGATAGCTGAAGCTTTCTTT
cdr3_aa: CASSPPGTERIAEAFF

v_call: TRBV6-2/TRBV6-3
d_call: -
j_call: TRBJ2-7
clone_size: -
cdr3_nt: TGTGCCAGCAGTGCAACTTCCGACAGTACCTACGAGCAGTACTTC
cdr3_aa: CASSATSDSTYEQYF

v_call: TRBV11-2
d_call: -
j_call: TRBJ2-5
clone_size: few
cdr3_nt: TGTGCCAGCAGCGCCCCGGGGTTCCAAGAGACCCAGTACTTC
cdr3_aa: CASSAPGFQETQYF

v_call: TRBV2
d_call: -
j_call: TRBJ1-6
clone_size: -
cdr3_nt: TGTGCCAGCTGGATCGGGAATTCACCCCTCCACTTT
cdr3_aa: CASWIGNSPLHF

v_call: TRBV6-5
d_call: TRBD1
j_call: TRBJ2-5
clone_size: -
cdr3_nt: TGTGCCAGCAGCGACCGACAGGGCCCTTCGAAGACCCAGTACTTC
cdr3_aa: CASSDRQGPSKTQYF

v_call: TRBV9
d_call: -
j_call: TRBJ2-2
clone_size: -
cdr3_nt: TGTGCCAGCAGCTTCCCGGCGACGGAAGCCTCGAACACCGGGGAGCTGTTTTTT
cdr3_aa: CASSFPATEASNTGELFF

v_call: TRBV7-9
d_call: -
j_call: TRBJ1-5
clone_size: few
cdr3_nt: TGTGCCAGCAGCCCGGACCTAGGGAATCAGCCCCAGCATTTT
cdr3_aa: CASSPDLGNQPQHF

v_call: TRBV12-3/TRBV12-4
d_call: TRBD2
j_call: TRBJ2-1
clone_size: -
cdr3_nt: TGTGCCAGCAGTTTAGGTAGCGGGGATACCTACAATGAGCAGTTCTTC
cdr3_aa: CASSLGSGDTYNEQFF

v_call: TRBV25-1
d_call: TRBD1
j_call: TRBJ1-1
clone_size: few
cdr3_nt: TGTGCCAGCAGCCCAGGGGGGGGCGTTTGGACTGAAGCTTTCTTT
cdr3_aa: CASSPGGGVWTEAFF

v_call: TRBV28
d_call: -
j_call: TRBJ1-6
clone_size: -
cdr3_nt: TGTGCCAGCAGTCCTCCCGACTTCCCCAATTCACCCCTCCACTTT
cdr3_aa: CASSPPDFPNSPLHF

v_call: TRBV29-1
d_call: TRBD1
j_call: TRBJ1-5
clone_size: -
cdr3_nt: TGCAGCGTTGCACAGGGGCTCAATCAGCCCCAGCATTTT
cdr3_aa: CSVAQGLNQPQHF

v_call: TRBV7-2
d_call: -
j_call: TRBJ2-3
clone_size: -
cdr3_nt: TGTGCCAGCAGCTCGAGTCTCCCAGATACGCAGTATTTT
cdr3_aa: CASSSSLPDTQYF

v_call: TRBV7-8
d_call: TRBD1
j_call: TRBJ2-3
clone_size: many
cdr3_nt: TGTGCCAGCACGAGGGGACAGCGGGATACGCAGTATTTT
cdr3_aa: CASTRGQRDTQYF

v_call: TRBV6-2/TRBV6-3
d_call: -
j_call: TRBJ2-1
clone_size: -
cdr3_nt: TGTGCCAGCAGTTACCCGCCGGACCTGGGGGCTGAGCAGTTCTTC
cdr3_aa: CASSYPPDLGAEQFF

v_call: TRBV6-6
d_call: -
j_call: TRBJ1-4
clone_size: few
cdr3_nt: TGTGCCAGCAGGACTACGGACAGCTCAAATGAAAAACTGTTTTTT
cdr3_aa: CASRTTDSSNEKLFF

v_call: TRBV27
d_call: TRBD1
j_call: TRBJ2-7
clone_size: -
cdr3_nt: TGTGCCAGCAGTCCTCTTGGACAGGTCTCCTACGAGCAGTACTTC
cdr3_aa: CASSPLGQVSYEQYF

v_call: TRBV7-9
d_call: TRBD1
j_call: TRBJ1-2
clone_size: many
cdr3_nt: TGTGCCAGCAGCCCAGGGACAGGGGTTGGCTACACCTTC
cdr3_aa: CASSPGTGVGYTF

v_call: TRBV6-6
d_call: -
j_call: TRBJ1-5
clone_size: few
cdr3_nt: TGTGCCAGCAGTTACAGCGGGGGGAGGAGCAATCAGCCCCAGCATTTT
cdr3_aa: CASSYSGGRSNQPQHF

v_call: TRBV7-6
d_call: TRBD2
j_call: TRBJ2-1
clone_size: many
cdr3_nt: TGTGCCAGCAGCTTCATTACTAGCGGCTCCTACAATGAGCTGTTCTTC
cdr3_aa: CASSFITSGSYNELFF

v_call: TRBV19
d_call: -
j_call: TRBJ2-1
clone_size: -
cdr3_nt: TGTGCCAGTAGTCTTTCCCCGCTAGCCCAGGGAGGCTACAATGAGCAGTTCTTC
cdr3_aa: CASSLSPLAQGGYNEQFF

v_call: TRBV27
d_call: TRBD2
j_call: TRBJ2-2
clone_size: many
cdr3_nt: TGTGCCAGCAGTTTCACCTTAGGGACTAGCGGGAGAGGAGGCGGGGAGCTGTTTTTT
cdr3_aa: CASSFTLGTSGRGGGELFF

v_call: TRBV12-3/TRBV12-4
d_call: -
j_call: TRBJ1-4
clone_size: -
cdr3_nt: TGTGCCAGCAGTTTTTTTGAAAAACTGTTTTTT
cdr3_aa: CASSFFEKLFF

v_call: TRBV7-2
d_call: TRBD2
j_call: TRBJ2-1
clone_size: many
cdr3_nt: TGTGCCAGCAGCTTAGAGGCTAGCGGGGTTGGGTATGAGCAGTTCTTC
cdr3_aa: CASSLEASGVGYEQFF

v_call: TRBV7-2
d_call: -
j_call: TRBJ2-5
clone_size: large
cdr3_nt: TGTGCCAGCAGCTCCCGGGACGGCCAAGAGACCCAGTACTTC
cdr3_aa: CASSSRDGQETQYF

v_call: TRBV13
d_call: TRBD1
j_call: TRBJ1-1
clone_size: -
cdr3_nt: TGTGCCAGCAGCTTACGGACAGGGAAAATTGAAGCTTTCTTT
cdr3_aa: CASSLRTGKIEAFF

v_call: TRBV27
d_call: TRBD1
j_call: TRBJ2-5
clone_size: few
cdr3_nt: TGTGCCAGCAGTTACCTACCCGACAGGGCTTCAGAGACCCAGTACTTC
cdr3_aa: CASSYLPDRASETQYF

v_call: TRBV12-3/TRBV12-4
d_call: -
j_call: TRBJ1-3
clone_size: few
cdr3_nt: TGTGCCAGCAGAGAAGGCAGCTTCGGTGGAAACACCATATATTTT
cdr3_aa: CASREGSFGGNTIYF

v_call: TRBV12-3/TRBV12-4
d_call: -
j_call: TRBJ2-1
clone_size: few
cdr3_nt: TGTGCCAGCAGTCCCGGGACTCTTTACAATGAGCAGTTCTTC
cdr3_aa: CASSPGTLYNEQFF

v_call: TRBV20-1
d_call: TRBD1
j_call: TRBJ1-2
clone_size: -
cdr3_nt: TGCAGTGCCATGGACAGGGCGATCTATGGCTACACCTTC
cdr3_aa: CSAMDRAIYGYTF

v_call: TRBV12-3/TRBV12-4
d_call: TRBD2
j_call: TRBJ2-3
clone_size: many
cdr3_nt: TGTGCCAGCAGTTTCACCTTGAGGACTAGCGGGGGACATGCTAGCACAGATACGCAGTATTTT
cdr3_aa: CASSFTLRTSGGHASTDTQYF

v_call: TRBV15
d_call: -
j_call: TRBJ2-5
clone_size: -
cdr3_nt: TGTGCCACCAGCGATACGGGGACCCAGTACTTC
cdr3_aa: CATSDTGTQYF

v_call: TRBV9
d_call: -
j_call: TRBJ2-5
clone_size: -
cdr3_nt: TGTGCCAGCAGCGCCGAGGACAGTCCCCAAGAGACCCAGTACTTC
cdr3_aa: CASSAEDSPQETQYF

v_call: TRBV7-2
d_call: TRBD1
j_call: TRBJ2-1
clone_size: many
cdr3_nt: TGTGCCAGCAGCCTACTGACAGGGGGAACGATCGATGAGCAGTTCTTC
cdr3_aa: CASSLLTGGTIDEQFF

v_call: TRBV6-1
d_call: -
j_call: TRBJ1-3
clone_size: few
cdr3_nt: TGTGCCCCCGCACGGGGGCCCTCTGGAAACACCATATATTTT
cdr3_aa: CAPARGPSGNTIYF

v_call: TRBV28
d_call: -
j_call: TRBJ2-7
clone_size: few
cdr3_nt: TGTGCCAGCACCTTAATTAAGGGTGACGAGCAGTACTTC
cdr3_aa: CASTLIKGDEQYF

v_call: TRBV30
d_call: TRBD1
j_call: TRBJ1-5
clone_size: -
cdr3_nt: TGTGCCTGGAGTACGGGACAGGGGGTTAAGCCCCAGCATTTT
cdr3_aa: CAWSTGQGVKPQHF

v_call: TRBV4-2
d_call: -
j_call: TRBJ1-1
clone_size: -
cdr3_nt: TGTGCCAGCAGCCAAGAGGCCGGGGGGTTGGGGAGGACTGAAGCTTTCTTT
cdr3_aa: CASSQEAGGLGRTEAFF

v_call: TRBV3-1
d_call: -
j_call: TRBJ1-1
clone_size: -
cdr3_nt: TGTGCCAGCAGCCAAGCCGGGACAACTGAAGCTTTCTTT
cdr3_aa: CASSQAGTTEAFF

v_call: TRBV19
d_call: -
j_call: TRBJ2-7
clone_size: -
cdr3_nt: TGTGCCAGTAGTATGACGGGGGACATCTACGAGCAGTACTTC
cdr3_aa: CASSMTGDIYEQYF

v_call: TRBV5-5
d_call: -
j_call: TRBJ1-1
clone_size: few
cdr3_nt: TGTGCCAGCAGCGGGAGCAGGGAGTTGAACACTGAAGCTTTCTTT
cdr3_aa: CASSGSRELNTEAFF

v_call: TRBV5-5
d_call: -
j_call: TRBJ1-1
clone_size: many
cdr3_nt: TGTGCCAGCAGCCCCGAAGGGGACACTGAAGCTTTCTTT
cdr3_aa: CASSPEGDTEAFF

v_call: TRBV27
d_call: -
j_call: TRBJ2-4
clone_size: -
cdr3_nt: TGTGCCAGCAGTATGGGGGGGCAATTAGCCAAAAACATTCAGTACTTC
cdr3_aa: CASSMGGQLAKNIQYF

v_call: TRBV5-4
d_call: -
j_call: TRBJ1-4
clone_size: -
cdr3_nt: TGTGCCAGCAGCTTGGAAGCGGGTTCTAATGAAAAACTGTTTTTT
cdr3_aa: CASSLEAGSNEKLFF

v_call: TRBV27
d_call: -
j_call: TRBJ1-6
clone_size: -
cdr3_nt: TGTGCCAGCAGTTGGGGGTTTAATTCACCCCTCCACTTT
cdr3_aa: CASSWGFNSPLHF